These 24 T cell receptor beta chains originate from one sample sequenced in a study of identical twins' blood T cells. TCRdb itself ran the 5' RACE reads through MiXCR, one entry per CDR3 protein. This table has hundreds of thousands of distinct CDR3 sequences, roughly 27% appearing once. Specimen: PBMCs. The receptors derive from a woman aged 18-55 years in good health.

V is TRBV6-1 and J is TRBJ1-2; D call uncertain. The CDR3 totals 14 residues. V was trimmed by 3 bases and J by 4 bases, leaving 12 bases between them. Germline V gene sequence: CDR1 MNHNS, CDR2 SASEGT. The chain's CDR3 is CASSDRSGSYGYTF. The CDR3 DNA follows: TGTGCCAGCAGTGATCGTTCAGGAAGCTATGGCTACACCTTC.

V and J are TRBV7-2 and TRBJ2-1, with a tentative D call TRBD1 (5 bases). The CDR3 spans 16 residues. The germline gives CDR1 SGHTA, CDR2 FQGNSA. Between the trimmed V and J ends, which lost 5 bases and 7 bases, there was a span of 21 bases. CDR3 nucleotides: TGTGCCAGCAGCCTGTCTCGAGGACGGAAGGGGAATGAGCAGTTCTTC. It encodes CASSLSRGRKGNEQFF.

The V call is TRBV2, the J call TRBJ2-6; D may match TRBD1 or TRBD2 (6 bases each). Germline CDR1 reads SNHLY; CDR2 reads FYNNEI. V lost 7 bases and J lost 0, with 10 bases in between. This CDR3 has 15 residues. The CDR3 reads CASTGAYSGANVLTF. The DNA of the CDR3 is TGTGCCAGCACGGGGGCATACTCTGGGGCCAACGTCCTGACTTTC.

This clonotype appeared a few times. The chain carries TRBV18 and TRBJ1-1; possibly TRBD1 for D (6 bases). Trimming took off 5 bases at V and 5 bases at J, with 15 bases between the two ends. Germline V gene data show CDR1 as KGHSH and CDR2 as LQKENI. The CDR3 is 14 amino acids. The CDR3 coding sequence is TGTGCCAGCTCAACGTGGCGGGGGCTAACTGAAGCTTTCTTT. Its translation: CASSTWRGLTEAFF. Combining the CDR3 with reference TRBV18 and TRBJ1-1 gives the whole variable domain NAGVMQNPRHLVRRRGQEARLRCSPMKGHSHVYWYRQLPEEGLKFMVYLQKENIIDESGMPKERFSAEFPKEGPSILRIQQVVRGDSAAYFCASSTWRGLTEAFFGQGTRLTVV.

This clonotype was counted a few times. This chain links TRBV10-3 with TRBJ1-6, with D hard to call. The length of the CDR3 is 15 residues. Trimming pared 0 bases from V and 8 bases from J, leaving 11 bases between. In germline, CDR1 is ENHRY, CDR2 SYGVKD. The CDR3 loop is CAISESRAGDSPLHF. CDR3 coding DNA: TGTGCCATCAGTGAGTCAAGGGCCGGGGATTCACCCCTCCACTTT.

The sample holds a few counts of this clonotype. This chain uses TRBV29-1 with TRBJ1-1, with a tentative D call TRBD1 (5 bases). Germline V lookup: CDR1 SQVTM, CDR2 ANQGSEA. Trimming removed 5 bases from V and 5 bases from J, with 12 bases in between. The CDR3 covers 12 residues. The CDR3: CSVKGWGTEAFF. The CDR3 DNA is TGCAGCGTTAAGGGATGGGGGACTGAAGCTTTCTTT.

The V gene is TRBV20-1, the J gene TRBJ2-7; the match to TRBD2 covers 11 bases. CDR3 length: 15 residues. Per the germline V gene, CDR1 is DFQATT and CDR2 is SNEGSKA (reference sequence). V lost 6 bases to trimming and J lost 6 bases; unmatched junction nucleotides: 13. DNA of the CDR3: TGCAGTGCCGAGACTAGCGGGAACATACAGGGCGAGCAGTACTTC. It translates to CSAETSGNIQGEQYF.

The table lists this clonotype with a few counts. CDR3 residues: CSASRAENNEKLFF. CDR3 nucleotide sequence: TGCAGTGCTAGCCGGGCGGAGAATAATGAAAAACTGTTTTTT. The chain recombines TRBV20-1 with TRBJ1-4; no firm D call. Trimming left V 3 bases short and J 4 bases short, with 12 bases between. This CDR3 contains 14 residues. Looked up from germline, CDR1 is DFQATT and CDR2 is SNEGSKA (reference sequence).

A word on this clonotype: A read error may explain this, as a much larger clone is one base away. The chain links TRBV29-1 to TRBJ1-1, with D unclear. The CDR3 totals 13 residues. The germline V gene encodes CDR1 SQVTM and CDR2 ANQGSEA. The CDR3 loop reads CSARTTMNAEAFF. The CDR3 DNA sequence: TGCAGCGCTCGGACGACCATGAACGCTGAAGCTTTCTTT.

This clonotype was counted a few times. This sequence may be a read error, since a much larger clone differs from it by one base. The V call is TRBV7-9, the J call TRBJ1-5, with D unclear. Trimming removed 2 bases from V and 1 base from J, with 3 bases in between. The CDR3 length is 13 residues. Germline V CDR1 and CDR2: SEHNR, FQNEAQ (reference sequence). CDR3 coding DNA: TGTGCCAGCAGCTTAAAAAGCAATCAGCCCCAGCATTTT. Its translation is CASSLKSNQPQHF.

The CDR3 loop reads CASSAPNDYEQYF. CDR3 nucleotide sequence: TGTGCCAGCAGCGCGCCAAATGACTACGAGCAGTACTTC. The chain carries TRBV9 and TRBJ2-7, with unresolved D. CDR1 SGDLS and CDR2 YYNGEE come from the germline V gene. Trimming left V 3 bases short and J 3 bases short, with 10 bases between. The CDR3 length is 13 residues.

The chain joins TRBV6-5 to TRBJ2-4; a weak D match, TRBD2 (6 bases). CDR1 MNHEY and CDR2 SVGAGI come from the germline V gene. This CDR3 has 13 amino acids. V was pared by 5 bases and J by 11 bases, with 16 bases between. The CDR3 DNA follows: TGTGCCAGCAGTAACGGGGGACCCAACGTTCAGTACTTC. Translation: CASSNGGPNVQYF.

The rearrangement uses TRBV19 and TRBJ1-4, with a weak D call TRBD1 (5 bases). The CDR3 spans 12 residues. V was clipped by 3 bases and J by 15 bases, with 14 bases between them. Per the germline V gene, CDR1 is LNHDA and CDR2 is SQIVND (reference sequence). The CDR3 nucleotides are TGTGCCAGTAGTATTCGGGGCCCTGGAATGTTTTTT. This codes for CASSIRGPGMFF.

V usage is TRBV29-1 and J usage is TRBJ1-1, with D unclear. CDR1 is SQVTM and CDR2 is ANQGSEA in the germline V gene. The CDR3 runs to 12 residues. V lost 4 bases to trimming and J lost 0 bases, with 6 bases between them. The CDR3 sequence is CSVGTMNTEAFF. As DNA, the CDR3 is TGCAGCGTTGGGACCATGAACACTGAAGCTTTCTTT.

V usage is TRBV5-6 and J usage is TRBJ2-3, with D perhaps matching TRBD2 (6 bases). Deletions cut 1 base from V and 5 bases from J, with 8 bases between. Germline CDR1 SGHDT, CDR2 YYEEEE. The CDR3 is made up of 13 amino acids. For the CDR3, the DNA is TGTGCCAGCAGCTTGTTTAGCGGAGATACGCAGTATTTT. Protein product: CASSLFSGDTQYF.

J is TRBJ1-1 and V is TRBV6-6, with D uncertain. Germline CDR1 reads MNHNY; CDR2 reads SVGAGI (reference sequence). The CDR3 runs 14 residues. The V end was cut by 0 bases, the J end by 0 bases, with 5 bases between. CDR3 residues: CASSYSRLNTEAFF. The DNA for the CDR3 is TGTGCCAGCAGTTACTCGCGACTGAACACTGAAGCTTTCTTT.

This clonotype was observed a handful of times. J is TRBJ1-5 and V is TRBV19; unclear D gene. The germline V gene has CDR1 LNHDA and CDR2 SQIVND (reference sequence). The CDR3 totals 18 residues. The V end was cut by 0 bases, the J end by 2 bases, with 17 bases between. The CDR3 region is CASSIDPRGRRGNQPQHF. As DNA, the CDR3 is TGTGCCAGTAGTATAGATCCCAGAGGGCGGAGAGGCAATCAGCCCCAGCATTTT.

There are a few counts of this clonotype. The chain has TRBV12-3 or TRBV12-4 and TRBJ1-1, with D maybe TRBD1 (5 bases). Between the trimmed V and J ends, which lost 5 bases and 0 bases, there was a span of 10 bases. This CDR3 is built from 14 residues. CDR3 region: CASSQGLLNTEAFF. For the CDR3, the DNA is TGTGCCAGCAGTCAGGGACTTCTGAACACTGAAGCTTTCTTT.

This clonotype was picked up a small number of times. The chain is built from TRBV7-9 and TRBJ1-1; a weak D match, TRBD1 (5 bases). CDR3 length equals 15 residues. The germline V gene has CDR1 SEHNR and CDR2 FQNEAQ (reference sequence). Trimming stripped 1 base from V and 4 bases from J, with 13 bases between. The CDR3 loop reads CASSLVETVRTEAFF. DNA of the CDR3: TGTGCCAGCAGCTTAGTGGAGACAGTGCGCACTGAAGCTTTCTTT.

The J gene is TRBJ1-6, the V gene TRBV2; D is ambiguous. Looked up from germline, CDR1 is SNHLY and CDR2 is FYNNEI. The CDR3 is 13 amino acids. Trimming pared 7 bases from V and 5 bases from J, leaving 9 bases between. The CDR3 sequence: CASTAVHNSPLHF. The CDR3 DNA sequence: TGTGCCAGCACAGCAGTCCATAATTCACCCCTCCACTTT. The full variable domain, rest sourced from reference TRBV2 and TRBJ1-6, is EPEVTQTPSHQVTQMGQEVILRCVPISNHLYFYWYRQILGQKVEFLVSFYNNEISEKSEIFDDQFSVERPDGSNFTLKIRSTKLEDSAMYFCASTAVHNSPLHFGNGTRLTVT.

The gene calls are TRBV7-8 and TRBJ2-7; D gene uncertain. Trimming took 5 bases from V and 7 from J, leaving 15 bases between them. CDR1 and CDR2 from the germline V gene are SGHVS and FQNEAQ. The CDR3 contains 13 residues. The CDR3 sequence is CASSPHMTLEQYF. CDR3 in DNA: TGTGCCAGCAGCCCACACATGACTCTTGAGCAGTACTTC.

This chain uses TRBV24-1 with TRBJ2-1; tentatively, D is TRBD1 or TRBD2 (5 bases each). Germline CDR1 KGHDR, CDR2 SFDVKD. This CDR3 is built from 14 residues. The V end was cut by 9 bases, the J end by 0 bases, with 11 bases between. The CDR3 sequence is CATGSGGSYNEQFF. The CDR3 nucleotides read TGTGCCACCGGCAGTGGGGGCTCCTACAATGAGCAGTTCTTC.

This sequence joins TRBV28 and TRBJ2-7, with D perhaps TRBD2 (6 bases). V lost 4 bases to trimming and J lost 6 bases, with 13 bases between them. The CDR3 covers 13 residues. CDR1 MDHEN and CDR2 SYDVKM come from the germline V gene. This chain's CDR3 is CASSWRGRAEQYF. The CDR3 region has the DNA TGTGCCAGCAGTTGGCGGGGCAGGGCCGAGCAGTACTTC.

The J gene is TRBJ1-6, the V gene TRBV12-3 or TRBV12-4; D is unresolved. Trimming took off 3 bases at V and 3 bases at J, with 9 bases between the two ends. This CDR3 region has 15 residues. The chain's CDR3 is CASSLSQSYNSPLHF. The CDR3 DNA reads TGTGCCAGCAGTTTGTCTCAGAGCTATAATTCACCCCTCCACTTT.